This entry lists 31 T cell receptor beta chains sequenced from one sample in a study of blood T cell repertoires in COVID-19. Assay used: immunoSEQ multiplex PCR; TCRdb lists only in-frame clones, some missing. The table lists under 350,000 clones, around 85% of them singletons. What was sequenced was PBMCs or T cells enriched from blood (not recorded which). These receptors came from a woman aged 40 to 50 with acute COVID-19.

In the case of this clone: Sequence at one end of the junction differs from germline and may be a read error. The V gene is TRBV11-2, the J gene TRBJ2-5, with TRBD2 identical over 7 bases. The CDR3 runs to 15 residues. Germline V lookup: CDR1 SGHAT, CDR2 FQNNGV. This CDR3 reads CASSSVGGDQETQYF. The CDR3 bases are TGTGCCAGCAGCTCCGTGGGAGGGGACCAGGAGACCCAGTACTTC. Full variable domain (outside the CDR3, taken from reference TRBV11-2 and TRBJ2-5): EAGVAQSPRYKIIEKRQSVAFWCNPISGHATLYWYQQILGQGPKLLIQFQNNGVVDDSQLPKDRFSAERLKGVDSTLKIQPAKLEDSAVYLCASSSVGGDQETQYFGPGTRLLVL.

CDR3 loop: CASKPGTANTGELFF. The CDR3 nucleotides read TGTGCCAGCAAACCCGGGACTGCGAACACCGGGGAGCTGTTTTTT. V is TRBV6-5 and J is TRBJ2-2, with D maybe TRBD2 (6 bases). V lost 7 bases and J lost 0, with 12 bases in between. The germline V gene has CDR1 MNHEY and CDR2 SVGAGI. This CDR3 spans 15 amino acids.

The CDR3 sequence is CASSPVRGVNIQYF. The CDR3 DNA is TGTGCCAGCTCACCGGTGCGGGGGGTGAACATTCAGTACTTC. The rearrangement joins TRBV18 to TRBJ2-4; TRBD2 matches at 8 bases. The CDR3 sequence is 14 residues long. From germline, CDR1 is KGHSH and CDR2 LQKENI. V gave up 3 bases and J gave up 7 bases; unmatched junction bases: 5.

The chain is built from TRBV5-8 and TRBJ2-7, with a possible D match to TRBD2 (6 bases). The V gene's germline CDR1 is SGHTS and CDR2 YDEGEE. This CDR3 has 16 residues. The V and J ends lost 4 bases and 3 bases respectively, with 20 bases between them. The CDR3 region is CASSPRGIPWFYEQYF. In DNA form, the CDR3 reads TGTGCCAGCAGCCCCCGGGGGATCCCGTGGTTCTACGAGCAGTACTTC.

This sequence joins TRBV6-6 and TRBJ2-7; 10 bases agree with TRBD1. J was trimmed by 3 bases and V by 0 bases; bases with no gene match: 5. Germline CDR1 and CDR2: MNHNY and SVGAGI (reference sequence). CDR3 size: 16 residues. CDR3 in amino acids: CASSYSDRGDYYEQYF. The CDR3 DNA reads as TGTGCCAGCAGTTACTCGGACAGGGGGGACTACTACGAGCAGTACTTC.

The rearrangement uses TRBV5-4 and TRBJ2-3, with a weak D call TRBD2 (6 bases). The V and J ends lost 2 bases and 6 bases respectively, with 16 bases between them. CDR3 size: 15 residues. The germline gives CDR1 SGHNT, CDR2 YYREEE (reference sequence). The CDR3, as DNA: TGTGCCAGCAGCTTACGGGAGAGGGGATTGGATACGCAGTATTTT. Amino acids: CASSLRERGLDTQYF.

This sequence joins TRBV4-3 and TRBJ2-7; TRBD2 is a possible D gene (6 bases). The CDR3 spans 16 residues. V was shortened by 1 base and J by 7 bases, with 20 bases between the two germline ends. Looked up from germline, CDR1 is LGHNA and CDR2 is YSLEER. CDR3 residues: CASSQGGVATRGEQYF. The CDR3 nucleotides are TGCGCCAGCAGCCAAGGGGGCGTAGCGACTCGGGGGGAGCAGTACTTC.

The J gene is TRBJ1-2, the V gene TRBV5-8; D not resolved. Germline loops: CDR1 SGHTS, CDR2 YDEGEE. The CDR3 contains 14 residues. V lost 1 base to trimming and J lost 3 bases, with 10 bases between them. The CDR3 loop reads CASSLPVVYYGYTF. Written as DNA, the CDR3 is TGTGCCAGCAGCTTGCCGGTAGTTTACTATGGCTACACCTTC.

This clone was detected a few times. This rearrangement joins TRBV4-3 to TRBJ1-5; 7 nucleotides match TRBD1. The CDR3 runs 15 residues. The V and J ends lost 4 bases and 4 bases, in that order; junction bases with no gene match: 7. CDR1 is LGHNA and CDR2 is YSLEER in the germline V gene. The CDR3 protein is CASSPHAGGNQPQHF. The CDR3 bases are TGCGCCAGCAGCCCCCACGCAGGGGGGAATCAGCCCCAGCATTTT.

The chain has TRBV15 and TRBJ1-5, with D tentatively TRBD1 (6 bases). The germline V gene has CDR1 LNHNV and CDR2 YYDKDF (reference sequence). The CDR3 runs 14 residues. V lost 4 bases and J lost 9, with 16 bases in between. The CDR3: CATSKKQGPRPQHF. In DNA form, the CDR3 reads TGTGCCACCAGCAAAAAGCAGGGGCCGAGGCCCCAGCATTTT.

The V and J genes are TRBV5-1 and TRBJ1-1; 7 bases agree with TRBD1. Losses at the gene ends were 4 bases for V and 1 base for J; bases not matched to a gene: 7. Germline lookup yields CDR1 SGHRS and CDR2 YFSETQ. The CDR3 consists of 15 residues. CDR3 in amino acids: CASSRWTGENTEAFF. CDR3 coding DNA: TGCGCCAGCAGCAGATGGACAGGTGAGAACACTGAAGCTTTCTTT.

The genes are TRBV9 and TRBJ1-2; perhaps TRBD1 as D (5 bases). This CDR3 has 14 amino acids. V lost 0 bases, J lost 2 bases, and 8 bases lay in between. The germline V gene has CDR1 SGDLS and CDR2 YYNGEE. CDR3 DNA sequence: TGTGCCAGCAGCGTAGAAGCAGGGAACTATGGCTACACCTTC. This codes for CASSVEAGNYGYTF.

The table lists this clone with a few counts. The chain combines TRBV15 with TRBJ1-6; D is unresolved. Germline CDR1 is LNHNV and CDR2 is YYDKDF (reference sequence). The CDR3 extends over 14 amino acids. Trimming took 2 bases from V and 10 from J, leaving 12 bases between them. CDR3 in DNA: TGTGCCACCAGCAGACAGAATTCGTTATCACCCCTCCACTTT. Protein: CATSRQNSLSPLHF.

The chain combines TRBV10-3 with TRBJ1-4, with D maybe TRBD1 (6 bases). Germline V gives CDR1 ENHRY, CDR2 SYGVKD. Trimming removed 10 bases from V and 12 bases from J, with 9 bases in between. This CDR3 comprises 9 residues. The CDR3 spells CATPGELFF. The CDR3 DNA reads TGTGCCACCCCAGGGGAACTGTTTTTT.

The J gene is TRBJ2-7, the V gene TRBV6-6, with D maybe TRBD1 (7 bases). Germline CDR1 reads MNHNY; CDR2 reads SVGAGI (reference sequence). The V gene lost 6 bases and the J gene lost 6 bases, with 15 bases spanning the gap. CDR3 length: 13 amino acids. Here the CDR3 reads CASRRDRGLEQYF. The CDR3 coding sequence is TGTGCCAGCAGGCGGGACAGAGGACTCGAGCAGTACTTC.

The chain links TRBV4-3 to TRBJ2-7; 9 nucleotides align to TRBD2. The CDR3 has 15 amino acids. After removal of 4 bases from V and 3 bases from J, the junction contained 7 bases not matched to a gene. The germline CDR1 and CDR2 sequences are LGHNA and YSLEER. The CDR3 sequence is CASSPSGGGVYEQYF. The CDR3 DNA is TGCGCCAGCAGCCCCTCCGGCGGGGGGGTCTACGAGCAGTACTTC.

This chain links TRBV5-1 with TRBJ2-3; TRBD2 aligns across 10 bases. After removal of 0 bases from V and 2 bases from J, the junction contained 6 bases not matched to a gene. CDR3 size: 17 residues. Germline V lookup: CDR1 SGHRS, CDR2 YFSETQ. CDR3 nucleotide sequence: TGCGCCAGCAGCTTGGCGTCTAGCGGGGGAGCCACAGATACGCAGTATTTT. Amino acid sequence: CASSLASSGGATDTQYF.

Comment on this clone: Other DNA variants within this sample encode the same CDR3. The J gene is TRBJ1-2, the V gene TRBV28; no definite D call. Germline V CDR1 and CDR2: MDHEN, SYDVKM. The V and J ends lost 5 bases and 2 bases respectively, with 3 bases between them. The CDR3 has 11 amino acids. CDR3 sequence reads: CASSPNYGYTF. The CDR3 DNA is TGTGCCAGCAGTCCAAACTATGGCTACACCTTC.

The gene calls are TRBV29-1 and TRBJ2-3; 8 bases align to TRBD2. The CDR3 consists of 15 residues. CDR1 SQVTM and CDR2 ANQGSEA come from the germline V gene. Trimming removed 4 bases from V and 4 bases from J; junction bases left unmatched: 10. CDR3 in DNA: TGCAGCGTTGTTAATTTCGGGGGGGCATCAGATACGCAGTATTTT. It encodes CSVVNFGGASDTQYF.

The V and J genes are TRBV24-1 and TRBJ2-7, with D possibly matching TRBD1 (5 bases). CDR3 length: 15 residues. Trimming cost V 6 bases and J 3 bases, with 17 bases left between them. Germline CDR1 and CDR2: KGHDR and SFDVKD. The CDR3 region has the DNA TGTGCCACCAGTCAGGGTCCCCCATCGCTCTACGAGCAGTACTTC. Its translation is CATSQGPPSLYEQYF.

In this sample, this clone turned up a few times. Other DNA variants within this sample encode the same CDR3. This rearrangement joins TRBV12-5 to TRBJ2-2, with 9 bases identical to TRBD1. Germline V gene data show CDR1 as LGHNT and CDR2 as FRNRAP. V lost 4 bases to trimming and J lost 2 bases; unmatched junction nucleotides: 2. This CDR3 region has 15 residues. The CDR3 nucleotides read TGTGCTAGTGGTTCGGGACAGGGAAACACCGGGGAGCTGTTTTTT. Protein product: CASGSGQGNTGELFF.

The chain links TRBV7-9 to TRBJ1-1; D is undetermined. The CDR3 length is 14 residues. CDR1 is SEHNR, CDR2 FQNEAQ, per germline (reference sequence). The ends were cut back, 1 base at V and 6 bases at J, with 12 bases in the middle. CDR3 in DNA: TGTGCCAGCAGCTTAGGTCAGAAGTTTTCTGAAGCTTTCTTT. It specifies CASSLGQKFSEAFF.

The gene calls are TRBV7-3 and TRBJ1-1; 7 bases align to TRBD1. Germline V gene data show CDR1 as SGHTA and CDR2 as FQGTGA. The CDR3 runs to 13 residues. J gave up 5 bases and V 4 bases, and 4 bases lay outside the gene matches. The CDR3 bases are TGTGCCAGCAGCTCGGACAGGCAAACTGAAGCTTTCTTT. As protein: CASSSDRQTEAFF.

J is TRBJ2-1 and V is TRBV7-9; D might be TRBD2 (5 bases). The germline V and J ends were trimmed by 3 bases and 15 bases, with 21 bases remaining between them. The CDR3 runs to 14 residues. Germline V gene sequence: CDR1 SEHNR, CDR2 FQNEAQ (reference sequence). The CDR3 reads CASSFSSRAVEGFF. DNA of the CDR3: TGTGCCAGCAGCTTTTCGTCGAGGGCGGTCGAAGGGTTCTTC.

Points on this clone: As the CDR3 is not closed by the conserved phenylalanine or tryptophan, this likely results from a read error. Because the CDR3's place on the DNA is in doubt, the DNA is left out and the CDR3 is given as listed by TCRdb. This sequence joins TRBV7-9 and TRBJ1-2; the table's D call TRBD1 went unverified against the DNA. CDR1 is SEHNR, CDR2 FQNEAQ, per germline (reference sequence). The CDR3 sequence runs 11 residues, both termini included. The CDR3 sequence is CASSLLRWGSL.

V gene TRBV6-1 combines with J gene TRBJ2-7; 8 bases are shared with TRBD1. CDR1 and CDR2 (germline): MNHNS, SASEGT. This CDR3 contains 15 residues. The V and J ends lost 3 bases and 0 bases, in that order; junction bases with no gene match: 4. CDR3 amino acids: CASSEETGASYEQYF. The CDR3 DNA sequence: TGTGCCAGCAGTGAGGAGACAGGGGCCTCCTACGAGCAGTACTTC.

The chain employs TRBV19 and TRBJ1-2, with D possibly TRBD1 on 6 matching bases. The CDR3 loop spans 15 amino acids. Trimming removed 10 bases at V and 6 bases at J, with 24 bases between. The germline CDR1 and CDR2 sequences are LNHDA and SQIVND (reference sequence). CDR3 in DNA: TGTGCCACAATGGGGAAATACAGGGATGGTGATGGCTACACCTTC. It yields the protein CATMGKYRDGDGYTF.

The rearrangement joins TRBV29-1 to TRBJ2-5, with 9 nucleotides matching TRBD2. Trimming at V came to 7 bases and at J to 4 bases, leaving 4 bases not matched to a gene. The CDR3 covers 12 residues. The germline gives CDR1 SQVTM, CDR2 ANQGSEA. The CDR3 bases are TGCAGCGCTGCGGGGGGGGTAGAGACCCAGTACTTC. As protein: CSAAGGVETQYF.

The chain is built from TRBV9 and TRBJ1-3; D might be TRBD1 (6 bases). The germline V and J ends were trimmed by 4 bases and 4 bases, with 18 bases remaining between them. The germline V gene encodes CDR1 SGDLS and CDR2 YYNGEE. The CDR3 runs 16 residues. The CDR3 DNA sequence: TGTGCCAGCAGCCCTTCGGACAGACCCGCCGGAAACACCATATATTTT. Translated, it gives CASSPSDRPAGNTIYF.

The chain recombines TRBV6-5 with TRBJ2-7; D is possibly TRBD2 (5 bases). Trimming left V 5 bases short and J 2 bases short, with 10 bases between. Germline V gives CDR1 MNHEY, CDR2 SVGAGI. The CDR3 has 13 residues. The CDR3 sequence is CASSRETTYEQYF. CDR3 coding DNA: TGTGCCAGCAGTAGGGAGACGACCTACGAGCAGTACTTC.

The rearrangement uses TRBV12-3 or TRBV12-4 and TRBJ1-1, with D possibly TRBD1 on 6 matching bases. Trimming took 5 bases from V and 7 from J, leaving 11 bases between them. The CDR3 has 12 residues. CDR3 in DNA: TGTGCCAGCAGTCCACAGGGATTTGAAGCTTTCTTT. Translated: CASSPQGFEAFF.